The 7 T cell receptor beta chains below all came from one sample that was sequenced in a study of blood T cell repertoires in COVID-19. Here immunoSEQ multiplex PCR was the method, and the copy in TCRdb shows in-frame clones only, minus some. Found here are some 330,000 clones, 70% to 90% of them singletons; the top ten hold less than 4.5%. Sequenced: PBMCs or T cells enriched from blood (not recorded which). The receptor source for this set is a young man who had recovered from COVID-19.

In this sample, this clone turned up once. This chain connects TRBV21-1 to TRBJ1-3. TRBV21-1 is recorded as a pseudogene. This CDR3 comprises 15 residues. The CDR3 DNA follows: TGTGCCCTCCGAACGTGGTGTAGCTCTGGAAACACCATATATTTT. Translating it yields CALRTWCSSGNTIYF.

This clone came up a few times. The chain employs TRBV24-1 and TRBJ2-1; 10 bases are a match to TRBD2. The CDR3 totals 15 residues. Germline values: CDR1 KGHDR, CDR2 SFDVKD. V gave up 4 bases and J gave up 6 bases; unmatched junction bases: 5. The CDR3 spells CATSDPRTSGNEQFF. The CDR3 nucleotides are TGTGCCACCAGTGACCCTCGGACTAGCGGCAATGAGCAGTTCTTC.

The genes are TRBV7-8 and TRBJ2-4; D gene uncertain. Trimming took 5 bases from V and 7 from J, leaving 15 bases between them. This CDR3 is 14 amino acids long. The germline gives CDR1 SGHVS, CDR2 FQNEAQ. CDR3 sequence reads: CASSPLAQRNIQYF. The CDR3 DNA is TGTGCCAGCAGCCCGCTTGCCCAACGGAACATTCAGTACTTC.

V is TRBV6-5 and J is TRBJ1-2, with 8 bases lining up with TRBD1. The germline gives CDR1 MNHEY, CDR2 SVGAGI. The CDR3 extends over 14 amino acids. J lost 2 bases, V lost 7 bases, and 6 bases had no gene match. CDR3 amino acids: CASNSQGGNYGYTF. The CDR3 DNA reads TGTGCCAGCAACTCACAGGGGGGGAACTATGGCTACACCTTC.

The chain employs TRBV6-5 and TRBJ2-7, with 7 positions matching TRBD1. Germline loops: CDR1 MNHEY, CDR2 SVGAGI. Germline trimming cut 10 bases from V and 0 bases from J; bases unmatched to any gene: 6. The CDR3 is 13 residues long. The CDR3 DNA reads TGTGCCATCCGGTGGGACAGCTCCTACGAGCAGTACTTC. It yields the protein CAIRWDSSYEQYF.

The chain carries TRBV2 and TRBJ1-5, with D perhaps TRBD1 (5 bases). Per germline, CDR1 SNHLY and CDR2 FYNNEI. Trimming shortened V by 4 bases and J by 9 bases, and 16 bases separated the two germline ends. The CDR3 has 14 residues. The CDR3 protein is CASSAPGPVAPQHF. The CDR3 region has the DNA TGTGCCAGCAGTGCGCCAGGGCCCGTAGCGCCCCAGCATTTT.

This chain uses TRBV5-5 with TRBJ1-5, with 8 bases lining up with TRBD1. The germline gives CDR1 SGHKS, CDR2 YYEKEE (reference sequence). V trimming: 4 bases; J trimming: 4 bases; junction bases outside the gene matches: 13. The CDR3 has 17 amino acids. The CDR3 here is CASSLDRGMFINQPQHF. The CDR3 DNA sequence: TGTGCCAGCAGCCTCGACAGGGGTATGTTTATTAATCAGCCCCAGCATTTT. Drawing the rest from reference TRBV5-5 and TRBJ1-5, the complete variable domain is DAGVTQSPTHLIKTRGQQVTLRCSPISGHKSVSWYQQVLGQGPQFIFQYYEKEERGRGNFPDRFSARQFPNYSSELNVNALLLGDSALYLCASSLDRGMFINQPQHFGDGTRLSIL.